This is a list of T cell receptor beta chains from one sample in a study of blood T cell dynamics during melanoma immunotherapy. Produced via immunoSEQ multiplex PCR; TCRdb's table is partial and in-frame only. The sample records about 17,000 clones, roughly 87% being singletons. The specimen comprised blood, sampled from a patient treated with checkpoint blockade. The receptors come from a human donor with melanoma. The CDR3 runs from the conserved cysteine through the conserved F or W. The order of the fields is D gene, clone size, CDR3 length, V gene, J gene, CDR3 protein, CDR3 DNA. The D gene is left open where the match is weak. Only some rows state a clone size, as once, few, many or a class for expanded clones.

d_call: NA; clone_size: NA; cdr3_length: 18; v_call: TRBV4-2; j_call: TRBJ2-3; cdr3_aa: CASSPSDWRDSRVDTQYF; cdr3_nt: TGTGCCAGCAGCCCCTCCGACTGGCGGGACTCCCGGGTAGATACGCAGTATTTT
d_call: TRBD2; clone_size: NA; cdr3_length: 16; v_call: TRBV28; j_call: TRBJ2-1; cdr3_aa: CASSLRLSGRAREQFF; cdr3_nt: TGTGCCAGCAGCTTACGCCTTAGCGGGAGGGCTAGGGAGCAGTTCTTC
d_call: NA; clone_size: NA; cdr3_length: 14; v_call: TRBV6-1; j_call: TRBJ2-3; cdr3_aa: CASNTGAPTDTQYF; cdr3_nt: TGTGCCAGCAATACGGGGGCGCCCACAGATACGCAGTATTTT
d_call: NA; clone_size: NA; cdr3_length: 14; v_call: TRBV15; j_call: TRBJ1-1; cdr3_aa: CATSRGGGITEAFF; cdr3_nt: TGTGCCACCAGCAGGGGTGGCGGAATCACTGAAGCTTTCTTT
d_call: TRBD1; clone_size: once; cdr3_length: 15; v_call: TRBV6-6; j_call: TRBJ1-5; cdr3_aa: CASSPDREIRQPQHF; cdr3_nt: TGTGCCAGCAGTCCGGACAGGGAGATCCGTCAGCCCCAGCATTTT
d_call: NA; clone_size: NA; cdr3_length: 16; v_call: TRBV28; j_call: TRBJ2-2; cdr3_aa: CASSLAGTPNTGELFF; cdr3_nt: TGTGCCAGCAGTTTAGCGGGAACTCCGAACACCGGGGAGCTGTTTTTT
d_call: TRBD2; clone_size: once; cdr3_length: 15; v_call: TRBV28; j_call: TRBJ2-1; cdr3_aa: CASALWRTSVNEQFF; cdr3_nt: TGTGCCAGCGCCTTATGGCGTACTAGCGTTAATGAGCAGTTCTTC
d_call: NA; clone_size: NA; cdr3_length: 14; v_call: TRBV7-2; j_call: TRBJ1-3; cdr3_aa: CASSPTVSGNTIYF; cdr3_nt: TGTGCCAGCAGCCCGACAGTCTCTGGAAACACCATATATTTT
d_call: TRBD2; clone_size: NA; cdr3_length: 15; v_call: TRBV7-9; j_call: TRBJ2-7; cdr3_aa: CASSGSSGGSYEQYF; cdr3_nt: TGTGCCAGCAGCGGCAGTAGCGGGGGATCCTACGAGCAGTACTTC
d_call: NA; clone_size: NA; cdr3_length: 15; v_call: TRBV30; j_call: TRBJ1-3; cdr3_aa: CAWSGSRSSGNTIYF; cdr3_nt: TGTGCCTGGAGTGGGTCGCGCAGCTCTGGAAACACCATATATTTT
d_call: TRBD2; clone_size: NA; cdr3_length: 15; v_call: TRBV9; j_call: TRBJ2-5; cdr3_aa: CASSVEGGEGETQYF; cdr3_nt: TGTGCCAGCAGCGTAGAAGGAGGGGAGGGGGAGACCCAGTACTTC
d_call: TRBD1; clone_size: NA; cdr3_length: 16; v_call: TRBV28; j_call: TRBJ2-5; cdr3_aa: CASRFSGQGARETQYF; cdr3_nt: TGTGCCAGCAGGTTCAGTGGGCAGGGGGCTCGAGAGACCCAGTACTTC
d_call: NA; clone_size: NA; cdr3_length: 17; v_call: TRBV30; j_call: TRBJ2-7; cdr3_aa: CAWRKGGRAEIFYEQYF; cdr3_nt: TGTGCCTGGAGAAAGGGGGGTAGGGCCGAGATATTCTACGAGCAGTACTTC
d_call: TRBD2; clone_size: NA; cdr3_length: 19; v_call: TRBV10-2; j_call: TRBJ2-2; cdr3_aa: CASSELGLAGLTNTGELFF; cdr3_nt: TGCGCCAGCAGTGAGTTGGGACTAGCGGGCCTTACGAACACCGGGGAGCTGTTTTTT
d_call: TRBD1; clone_size: NA; cdr3_length: 15; v_call: TRBV10-3; j_call: TRBJ1-1; cdr3_aa: CAMAREGAANTEAFF; cdr3_nt: TGTGCCATGGCACGGGAGGGGGCGGCGAACACTGAAGCTTTCTTT
d_call: TRBD1; clone_size: NA; cdr3_length: 17; v_call: TRBV4-2; j_call: TRBJ2-3; cdr3_aa: CASSQDGADRVTDTQYF; cdr3_nt: TGTGCCAGCAGCCAAGACGGGGCGGACAGGGTCACAGATACGCAGTATTTT
d_call: NA; clone_size: NA; cdr3_length: 15; v_call: TRBV4-2; j_call: TRBJ1-1; cdr3_aa: CASSQGGHGNTEAFF; cdr3_nt: TGTGCCAGCAGCCAAGGGGGACACGGTAACACTGAAGCTTTCTTT
d_call: NA; clone_size: once; cdr3_length: 14; v_call: TRBV19; j_call: TRBJ2-7; cdr3_aa: CASRMTSSSYEQYF; cdr3_nt: TGTGCCAGTAGGATGACATCCTCTTCCTACGAGCAGTACTTC
d_call: TRBD2; clone_size: NA; cdr3_length: 17; v_call: TRBV19; j_call: TRBJ2-2; cdr3_aa: CASSTRPSGVNTGELFF; cdr3_nt: TGTGCCAGTAGTACCCGTCCTAGCGGGGTGAACACCGGGGAGCTGTTTTTT
d_call: NA; clone_size: few; cdr3_length: 16; v_call: TRBV28; j_call: TRBJ1-3; cdr3_aa: CASSLSWTRSGNTIYF; cdr3_nt: TGTGCCAGCAGTTTATCGTGGACACGGTCTGGAAACACCATATATTTT
d_call: TRBD1; clone_size: NA; cdr3_length: 16; v_call: TRBV28; j_call: TRBJ2-7; cdr3_aa: CASSQGVMRYSYEQYF; cdr3_nt: TGTGCCAGCAGCCAGGGGGTAATGAGATATTCCTACGAGCAGTACTTC
d_call: NA; clone_size: NA; cdr3_length: 15; v_call: TRBV19; j_call: TRBJ2-2; cdr3_aa: CASSLGSVRTGELFF; cdr3_nt: TGTGCCAGTAGCCTTGGGAGCGTCCGGACCGGGGAGCTGTTTTTT
d_call: NA; clone_size: few; cdr3_length: 14; v_call: TRBV7-6; j_call: TRBJ1-5; cdr3_aa: CASSAGTHNQPQHF; cdr3_nt: TGTGCCAGCAGCGCAGGGACTCACAATCAGCCCCAGCATTTT
d_call: TRBD1; clone_size: once; cdr3_length: 15; v_call: TRBV6-1; j_call: TRBJ2-1; cdr3_aa: CASRLTGGGVHEQFF; cdr3_nt: TGTGCCAGCAGACTCACAGGGGGCGGGGTGCATGAGCAGTTCTTC
d_call: TRBD1; clone_size: NA; cdr3_length: 15; v_call: TRBV6-5; j_call: TRBJ2-1; cdr3_aa: CASNLGTGLFNEQFF; cdr3_nt: TGTGCCAGCAATCTGGGGACAGGGCTCTTCAATGAGCAGTTCTTC
d_call: TRBD2; clone_size: NA; cdr3_length: 15; v_call: TRBV2; j_call: TRBJ2-2; cdr3_aa: CASSTGTRATGELFF; cdr3_nt: TGTGCCAGCAGTACCGGGACTAGGGCCACCGGGGAGCTGTTTTTT
d_call: NA; clone_size: NA; cdr3_length: 11; v_call: TRBV30; j_call: TRBJ1-1; cdr3_aa: CAWSNRAAAFF; cdr3_nt: TGTGCCTGGAGTAACAGGGCGGCAGCTTTCTTT
d_call: TRBD2; clone_size: NA; cdr3_length: 11; v_call: TRBV28; j_call: TRBJ2-3; cdr3_aa: CASSFGTIQYF; cdr3_nt: TGTGCCAGCAGTTTCGGGACTATCCAGTATTTT
d_call: NA; clone_size: few; cdr3_length: 17; v_call: TRBV28; j_call: TRBJ2-1; cdr3_aa: CASSQALSASAYNEQFF; cdr3_nt: TGTGCCAGCAGTCAAGCCTTATCTGCTAGCGCCTACAATGAGCAGTTCTTC
d_call: NA; clone_size: NA; cdr3_length: 13; v_call: TRBV6-1; j_call: TRBJ1-2; cdr3_aa: CASSETNNYGYTF; cdr3_nt: TGTGCCAGCAGTGAGACAAACAACTATGGCTACACCTTC
d_call: TRBD1; clone_size: NA; cdr3_length: 18; v_call: TRBV27; j_call: TRBJ1-2; cdr3_aa: CASSLNRLGTGDGYGYTF; cdr3_nt: TGTGCCAGCAGTTTAAATAGGCTGGGGACAGGGGATGGTTATGGCTACACCTTC
d_call: NA; clone_size: NA; cdr3_length: 17; v_call: TRBV5-6; j_call: TRBJ2-1; cdr3_aa: CASNDRRERYSYNEQFF; cdr3_nt: TGTGCCAGCAACGATAGGAGGGAACGCTACTCCTACAATGAGCAGTTCTTC
d_call: TRBD2; clone_size: NA; cdr3_length: 17; v_call: TRBV27; j_call: TRBJ2-1; cdr3_aa: CASSLSVAGVRNNEQFF; cdr3_nt: TGTGCCAGCAGTTTAAGCGTAGCGGGAGTGAGGAACAATGAGCAGTTCTTC
d_call: TRBD1; clone_size: NA; cdr3_length: 15; v_call: TRBV6-6; j_call: TRBJ1-2; cdr3_aa: CASSYGQGGNYGYTF; cdr3_nt: TGTGCCAGCAGTTACGGACAGGGGGGTAACTATGGCTACACCTTC
d_call: TRBD2; clone_size: NA; cdr3_length: 16; v_call: TRBV5-1; j_call: TRBJ2-5; cdr3_aa: CASSLGLADPGETQYF; cdr3_nt: TGCGCCAGCAGCTTGGGGCTAGCGGACCCGGGAGAGACCCAGTACTTC
d_call: TRBD2; clone_size: NA; cdr3_length: 18; v_call: TRBV7-8; j_call: TRBJ2-7; cdr3_aa: CASSLGTFLAGGSYEQYF; cdr3_nt: TGTGCCAGCAGCCTCGGGACCTTTCTAGCGGGCGGCTCCTACGAGCAGTACTTC
d_call: NA; clone_size: NA; cdr3_length: 15; v_call: TRBV7-8; j_call: TRBJ1-2; cdr3_aa: CASSLGWTQNYGYTF; cdr3_nt: TGTGCCAGCAGCTTAGGGTGGACACAAAACTATGGCTACACCTTC
d_call: TRBD1; clone_size: NA; cdr3_length: 15; v_call: TRBV7-2; j_call: TRBJ2-7; cdr3_aa: CASSLTQGVSYEQYF; cdr3_nt: TGTGCCAGCAGCCTAACGCAGGGGGTCTCCTACGAGCAGTACTTC
d_call: NA; clone_size: NA; cdr3_length: 13; v_call: TRBV4-1; j_call: TRBJ2-1; cdr3_aa: CASSQTGRDEQFF; cdr3_nt: TGCGCCAGCAGCCAGACAGGGAGGGATGAGCAGTTCTTC
d_call: NA; clone_size: once; cdr3_length: 15; v_call: TRBV27; j_call: TRBJ2-5; cdr3_aa: CASSLFFGHQETQYF; cdr3_nt: TGTGCCAGCAGTTTATTTTTCGGCCACCAAGAGACCCAGTACTTC
d_call: TRBD2; clone_size: NA; cdr3_length: 14; v_call: TRBV28; j_call: TRBJ2-7; cdr3_aa: CASSIGTSAYEQYF; cdr3_nt: TGTGCCAGCAGCATTGGGACTAGTGCCTACGAGCAGTACTTC
d_call: TRBD1; clone_size: NA; cdr3_length: 15; v_call: TRBV7-8; j_call: TRBJ1-1; cdr3_aa: CASSPGTGVSTEAFF; cdr3_nt: TGTGCCAGCAGCCCCGGGACAGGGGTGAGCACTGAAGCTTTCTTT
d_call: TRBD2; clone_size: NA; cdr3_length: 15; v_call: TRBV2; j_call: TRBJ2-7; cdr3_aa: CASSEMASGTHEQYF; cdr3_nt: TGTGCCAGCAGTGAAATGGCTAGCGGGACCCACGAGCAGTACTTC
d_call: NA; clone_size: NA; cdr3_length: 14; v_call: TRBV6-1; j_call: TRBJ2-3; cdr3_aa: CASDGGASTDTQYF; cdr3_nt: TGTGCCAGCGACGGGGGCGCTAGCACAGATACGCAGTATTTT
d_call: TRBD1; clone_size: NA; cdr3_length: 15; v_call: TRBV7-8; j_call: TRBJ1-1; cdr3_aa: CASSLQGQMNTEAFF; cdr3_nt: TGTGCCAGCAGCTTACAGGGACAGATGAACACTGAAGCTTTCTTT
d_call: NA; clone_size: once; cdr3_length: 15; v_call: TRBV5-8; j_call: TRBJ2-7; cdr3_aa: CASSLRRAVTYEQYF; cdr3_nt: TGTGCCAGCAGCTTGCGTCGGGCAGTTACCTACGAGCAGTACTTC
d_call: TRBD1; clone_size: NA; cdr3_length: 14; v_call: TRBV6-5; j_call: TRBJ2-7; cdr3_aa: CASRRPDRATGDYF; cdr3_nt: TGTGCCAGCAGACGACCGGACAGGGCCACGGGGGATTACTTC
d_call: NA; clone_size: NA; cdr3_length: 13; v_call: TRBV14; j_call: TRBJ2-5; cdr3_aa: CASRRGQQETQYF; cdr3_nt: TGTGCCAGCAGGAGAGGACAGCAAGAGACCCAGTACTTC